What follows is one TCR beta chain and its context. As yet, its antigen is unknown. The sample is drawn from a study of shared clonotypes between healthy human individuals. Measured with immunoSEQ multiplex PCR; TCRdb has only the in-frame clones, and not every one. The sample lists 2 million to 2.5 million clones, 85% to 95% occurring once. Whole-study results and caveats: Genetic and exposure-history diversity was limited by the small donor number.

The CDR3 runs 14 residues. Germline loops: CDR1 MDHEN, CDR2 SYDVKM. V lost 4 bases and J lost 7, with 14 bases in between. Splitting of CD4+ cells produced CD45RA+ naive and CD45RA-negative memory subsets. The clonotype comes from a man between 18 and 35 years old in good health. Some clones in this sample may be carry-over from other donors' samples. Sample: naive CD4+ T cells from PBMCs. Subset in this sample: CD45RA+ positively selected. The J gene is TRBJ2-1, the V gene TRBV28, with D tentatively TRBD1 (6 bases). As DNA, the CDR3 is TGTGCCAGCAGTTGGGGCAGGGGTAAGAATGAGCAGTTCTTC. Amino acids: CASSWGRGKNEQFF.